Reported below is one T cell receptor beta chain. Germline V gives CDR1 MNHNY, CDR2 SVGAGI (reference sequence). The CDR3 length is 13 residues. V lost 6 bases, J lost 2 bases, and 11 bases lay in between. These data originate in a study of blood T cell repertoires in COVID-19. Overall study context: The origin of the acute and convalescent COVID-19 samples was the United States, Italy and Spain.

In the authors' methods: Reference gene primer amplification in the assay estimated nucleated cell counts. Sequenced by immunoSEQ multiplex PCR; TCRdb stores in-frame clones only, minus some. That table furnishes V, J and clone size, whereas the DNA furnished D and trimming. Among 200,000 to 250,000 clones, roughly 90% were seen once, and the ten largest hold more than 0.7%. Sequenced: peripheral blood. The TCR was taken from a man aged 60-69 years with COVID-19, enrolled during active disease. The chain is built from TRBV6-6 and TRBJ2-7, with D unresolved. The CDR3 DNA is TGTGCCAGCAGAACTACCACGACCTACGAGCAGTACTTC. Amino acids: CASRTTTTYEQYF.